One and the same sample provided the 30 T cell receptor beta chains below, sequenced in a study of graft-versus-host responses after intestinal transplantation. The antigens these receptors bind are not known. The repertoire was sequenced with immunoSEQ multiplex PCR; TCRdb's copy has only in-frame clones and lacks some. The sample shows 100,000 to 140,000 clones, approximately 86% of them seen only once. Here the sequenced sample was unstimulated CD4+ T cells sorted from spleen or lymph node cells, taken before transplant. The receptors were gathered from a human donor who was the organ donor for an intestinal transplant.

The V gene is TRBV2, the J gene TRBJ2-3; the match to TRBD2 covers 10 bases. This CDR3 region has 17 residues. Germline CDR1 reads SNHLY; CDR2 reads FYNNEI. Trimming at V came to 6 bases and at J to 2 bases, leaving 11 bases not matched to a gene. CDR3 nucleotide sequence: TGTGCCAGCAGGAGGTTTACTAGCGGGGCAGCCACAGATACGCAGTATTTT. This translates into CASRRFTSGAATDTQYF.

This sequence joins TRBV6-5 and TRBJ2-7, with 7 bases lining up with TRBD2. V dropped 3 bases and J dropped 7; count of bases not matched to a gene: 12. The CDR3 has 15 amino acids. CDR1 is MNHEY, CDR2 SVGAGI, per germline. The CDR3 nucleotides are TGTGCCAGCAGTTATTTAGGAGGGAGGGTAGAAGAGCAGTACTTC. Translation gives CASSYLGGRVEEQYF.

The V gene is TRBV7-2, the J gene TRBJ2-7; 13 nucleotides match TRBD2. Germline V gives CDR1 SGHTA, CDR2 FQGNSA. The V and J ends lost 3 bases and 4 bases, in that order; junction bases with no gene match: 6. CDR3 length: 16 residues. The CDR3 region is CASSLGGTSGIYEQYF. The CDR3 bases are TGTGCCAGCAGCTTGGGGGGGACTAGCGGGATTTACGAGCAGTACTTC.

This chain connects TRBV2 to TRBJ2-7, with 12 bases lining up with TRBD2. The CDR3 loop spans 14 amino acids. Germline lookup yields CDR1 SNHLY and CDR2 FYNNEI. Losses at the gene ends were 5 bases for V and 5 bases for J; bases not matched to a gene: 4. The CDR3 DNA sequence: TGTGCCAGCAGTTTACTAGCGGGGGGCGACGAGCAGTACTTC. It yields the protein CASSLLAGGDEQYF. Supplemented by reference TRBV2 and TRBJ2-7, the full variable domain reads EPEVTQTPSHQVTQMGQEVILRCVPISNHLYFYWYRQILGQKVEFLVSFYNNEISEKSEIFDDQFSVERPDGSNFTLKIRSTKLEDSAMYFCASSLLAGGDEQYFGPGTRLTVT.

The chain uses TRBV10-2 and TRBJ2-5; D possibly matches TRBD1 or TRBD2 (5 bases each). The J call is uncertain, as TRBJ2-7 better fits the DNA end. The germline V gene has CDR1 WSHSY and CDR2 SAAADI. The CDR3 is 12 amino acids. The CDR3 region has the DNA TGCGCCAGCAGGGGGGAGACCTACGAGCAGTACTTC. Amino acid sequence: CASRGETYEQYF.

The sample holds one count of this clone. Additional DNA sequences in this sample encode the identical CDR3. The chain carries TRBV9 and TRBJ2-3; no clear D gene. The CDR3 covers 15 residues. Trimming shortened V by 0 bases and J by 0 bases, and 8 bases separated the two germline ends. The germline CDR1 and CDR2 sequences are SGDLS and YYNGEE. The CDR3 protein is CASSVVAESTDTQYF. CDR3 coding DNA: TGTGCCAGCAGCGTAGTGGCGGAAAGCACAGATACGCAGTATTTT.

The genes are TRBV5-4 and TRBJ2-3; the match to TRBD2 covers 7 bases. The germline gives CDR1 SGHNT, CDR2 YYREEE (reference sequence). The CDR3 spans 15 residues. V was clipped by 1 base and J by 5 bases; unmatched bases: 7. The CDR3 reads CASSLPGGGVDTQYF. In DNA, the CDR3 is TGTGCCAGCAGCTTGCCGGGAGGCGGGGTAGATACGCAGTATTTT. Full variable domain (remainder filled in from reference TRBV5-4 and TRBJ2-3): ETGVTQSPTHLIKTRGQQVTLRCSSQSGHNTVSWYQQALGQGPQFIFQYYREEENGRGNFPPRFSGLQFPNYSSELNVNALELDDSALYLCASSLPGGGVDTQYFGPGTRLTVL.

The V gene is TRBV2, the J gene TRBJ2-3; 8 bases align to TRBD2. The CDR3 covers 17 residues. V shed 6 bases, J shed 3 bases, and the junction held 14 bases outside the gene matches. Germline lookup yields CDR1 SNHLY and CDR2 FYNNEI. CDR3 DNA sequence: TGTGCCAGCAGACGGGATAACAGCGGGGGTGGTACAGATACGCAGTATTTT. Residues: CASRRDNSGGGTDTQYF.

This clone showed up just a few times. The rearrangement joins TRBV18 to TRBJ1-4; D is ambiguous. CDR1 KGHSH and CDR2 LQKENI come from the germline V gene. The germline V and J ends were trimmed by 2 bases and 8 bases, with 15 bases remaining between them. The CDR3 has 15 amino acids. The CDR3 loop reads CASSPKGEGREKLFF. The CDR3 DNA is TGTGCCAGCTCACCAAAGGGCGAGGGAAGGGAAAAACTGTTTTTT. The whole variable domain, filled in from reference TRBV18 and TRBJ1-4, reads NAGVMQNPRHLVRRRGQEARLRCSPMKGHSHVYWYRQLPEEGLKFMVYLQKENIIDESGMPKERFSAEFPKEGPSILRIQQVVRGDSAAYFCASSPKGEGREKLFFGSGTQLSVL.

J is TRBJ1-2 and V is TRBV27; 9 bases fit TRBD1. Trimming removed 5 bases from V and 7 bases from J; junction bases left unmatched: 8. CDR3 length: 14 residues. Germline CDR1 and CDR2: MNHEY and SMNVEV (reference sequence). CDR3 residues: CASSRRTGAGGYTF. The CDR3 DNA reads TGTGCCAGCAGTAGGCGGACAGGGGCCGGTGGCTACACCTTC.

V gene TRBV6-5 combines with J gene TRBJ1-2; a possible D gene is TRBD1 (6 bases). The CDR3 is 14 residues long. V shed 6 bases and J shed 0 bases, with 11 bases lying between them. Looked up from germline, CDR1 is MNHEY and CDR2 is SVGAGI. The CDR3, as DNA: TGTGCCAGCAGGAAGACAGGAGCTAACTATGGCTACACCTTC. This gives the protein CASRKTGANYGYTF.

The V gene is TRBV19, the J gene TRBJ2-7; the D is unclear. CDR3 length equals 13 residues. Germline lookup yields CDR1 LNHDA and CDR2 SQIVND (reference sequence). Trimming left V 5 bases short and J 6 bases short, with 14 bases between. The CDR3 DNA sequence: TGTGCCAGTAGTGTTGAGAACCCCCCCGAGCAGTACTTC. Its translation: CASSVENPPEQYF.

The V call is TRBV27, the J call TRBJ2-1; TRBD1 is a possible D gene (6 bases). Per germline, CDR1 MNHEY and CDR2 SMNVEV (reference sequence). Trimming cost V 6 bases and J 8 bases, with 17 bases left between them. The CDR3 has 14 residues. CDR3 DNA sequence: TGTGCCAGCAGGAGGACAGTTTCGTCGGATGAGCAGTTCTTC. Protein sequence: CASRRTVSSDEQFF.

The rearrangement links TRBV7-9 to TRBJ2-5, with TRBD1 matching 9 bases. The J call may be mistaken, given a closer DNA end match to TRBJ2-7. Germline lookup yields CDR1 SEHNR and CDR2 FQNEAQ (reference sequence). This CDR3 contains 16 residues. The chain's CDR3 is CASSLRAGTGSYEQYF. CDR3 in DNA: TGTGCCAGCAGCTTAAGGGCGGGGACAGGGTCCTACGAGCAGTACTTC.

The chain couples TRBV5-4 to TRBJ1-1; TRBD1 might be the D (5 bases). The germline V gene has CDR1 SGHNT and CDR2 YYREEE (reference sequence). The V end lost 3 bases, the J end lost 4 bases, and 16 bases lay between the germline ends. This CDR3 is built from 15 residues. CDR3 bases: TGTGCCAGCAGCTCCTCGGGCGGGGGGGGCACTGAAGCTTTCTTT. This gives the protein CASSSSGGGGTEAFF.

The V gene is TRBV6-6, the J gene TRBJ2-5, with D possibly TRBD2 on 6 matching bases. Germline V gives CDR1 MNHNY, CDR2 SVGAGI (reference sequence). The CDR3 spans 12 residues. The germline V and J ends were trimmed by 6 bases and 5 bases, with 10 bases remaining between them. CDR3 nucleotides: TGTGCCAGCAGCCGGGAGTCGGAGACCCAGTACTTC. Residues: CASSRESETQYF.

This rearrangement joins TRBV7-3 to TRBJ2-3; D unresolved. With 5 bases removed from V and 7 bases from J, the gap between germline ends came to 13 bases. This CDR3 has 13 residues. Germline-derived CDR1 and CDR2 are SGHTA and FQGTGA. CDR3 sequence (DNA): TGTGCCAGCAGCAACCCGGACCGACATACGCAGTATTTT. Translating it yields CASSNPDRHTQYF.

The genes are TRBV5-4 and TRBJ1-1; D unclear. This CDR3 contains 13 residues. From germline, CDR1 is SGHNT and CDR2 YYREEE (reference sequence). Trimming pared 0 bases from V and 6 bases from J, leaving 9 bases between. The CDR3 region is CASSLGKNPEAFF. The CDR3, as DNA: TGTGCCAGCAGCTTGGGGAAAAACCCTGAAGCTTTCTTT.

V usage is TRBV18 and J usage is TRBJ2-7; 8 nucleotides match TRBD2. The CDR3 covers 16 residues. The germline gives CDR1 KGHSH, CDR2 LQKENI. Germline trimming cut 3 bases from V and 2 bases from J; bases unmatched to any gene: 9. CDR3 protein: CASSPRVAGGTYEQYF. The CDR3 nucleotides read TGTGCCAGCTCACCGAGAGTGGCGGGGGGCACCTACGAGCAGTACTTC.

The chain couples TRBV6-5 to TRBJ1-5; TRBD1 is a possible D gene (5 bases). CDR3 length equals 15 residues. Germline V gene lookup returns CDR1 MNHEY and CDR2 SVGAGI. V was shortened by 5 bases and J by 2 bases, with 13 bases between the two germline ends. DNA for the CDR3: TGTGCCAGCAGTCCTGATGGGACCCGCAATCAGCCCCAGCATTTT. As protein: CASSPDGTRNQPQHF.

V gene TRBV9 combines with J gene TRBJ1-1, with 9 bases fitting TRBD1. Germline values: CDR1 SGDLS, CDR2 YYNGEE. CDR3 size: 17 residues. V lost 3 bases, J lost 5 bases, and 14 bases stayed unmatched. CDR3 region: CASSAPQGATVGTEAFF. CDR3 nucleotide sequence: TGTGCCAGCAGCGCCCCACAGGGGGCTACCGTGGGGACTGAAGCTTTCTTT.

The rearrangement uses TRBV10-1 and TRBJ2-3; 9 bases agree with TRBD1. The CDR3 spans 16 residues. The V and J ends lost 3 bases and 5 bases, in that order; junction bases with no gene match: 9. Germline CDR1 WNHNN, CDR2 SYGVQD (reference sequence). CDR3 DNA sequence: TGCGCCAGCAGTGACCCTGGGACAGGGAGGAGAGATACGCAGTATTTT. Its translation is CASSDPGTGRRDTQYF.

This clone appeared once. The chain is built from TRBV6-5 and TRBJ2-5, with D possibly matching TRBD2 (5 bases). The germline CDR1 and CDR2 sequences are MNHEY and SVGAGI. The CDR3 is made up of 15 amino acids. V was clipped by 2 bases and J by 3 bases, with 13 bases between them. This chain's CDR3 is CASSYEASREETQYF. CDR3 nucleotide sequence: TGTGCCAGCAGTTACGAGGCTAGCAGAGAAGAGACCCAGTACTTC.

V gene TRBV4-2 combines with J gene TRBJ1-5; D is unclear. This CDR3 has 14 amino acids. The germline V gene has CDR1 LGHNA and CDR2 YNFKEQ. The V end lost 0 bases, the J end lost 4 bases, and 7 bases lay between the germline ends. DNA for the CDR3: TGTGCCAGCAGCCAAGATCTGAGAAATCAGCCCCAGCATTTT. As protein: CASSQDLRNQPQHF.

This chain uses TRBV11-2 with TRBJ2-7, with TRBD1 matching over 11 bases. Germline CDR1 is SGHAT and CDR2 is FQNNGV. The CDR3 is 14 amino acids. J gave up 2 bases and V 4 bases, and 1 base lay outside the gene matches. The CDR3 nucleotides read TGTGCCAGCAGCTGGACAGGGGGCGCCTACGAGCAGTACTTC. Amino acid sequence: CASSWTGGAYEQYF. The full variable domain, its missing parts supplied by reference TRBV11-2 and TRBJ2-7, is EAGVAQSPRYKIIEKRQSVAFWCNPISGHATLYWYQQILGQGPKLLIQFQNNGVVDDSQLPKDRFSAERLKGVDSTLKIQPAKLEDSAVYLCASSWTGGAYEQYFGPGTRLTVT.

The genes are TRBV5-1 and TRBJ1-4; a possible D gene is TRBD1 (5 bases). Trimming removed 5 bases at V and 3 bases at J, with 11 bases between. From germline, CDR1 is SGHRS and CDR2 YFSETQ. This CDR3 has 14 residues. The DNA for the CDR3 is TGCGCCAGCAGACTACAGGCAGCTAATGAAAAACTGTTTTTT. This encodes CASRLQAANEKLFF.

The chain combines TRBV7-2 with TRBJ1-6, with 8 bases identical to TRBD1. There are 15 residues in the CDR3. Germline loops: CDR1 SGHTA, CDR2 FQGNSA. Unmatched junction bases numbered 7, after V lost 5 bases and J lost 7 bases. CDR3 DNA: TGTGCCAGCAGCCCTCAGGGGGCCAACAATTCACCCCTCCACTTT. Its protein product is CASSPQGANNSPLHF.

The rearrangement links TRBV5-5 to TRBJ2-3; 12 positions match TRBD2. The V gene end was trimmed by 4 bases and the J gene end by 6 bases; junction bases not matched to a gene: 3. Germline CDR1 and CDR2: SGHKS and YYEKEE (reference sequence). This CDR3 has 14 residues. The CDR3 DNA reads TGTGCCAGCAGCCTAGCGGGGGGGCCCGATACGCAGTATTTT. Protein sequence: CASSLAGGPDTQYF.

CDR3 bases: TGTGCCATCAGTGCAGAGATGAACACTGAAGCTTTCTTT. Its protein product is CAISAEMNTEAFF. J is TRBJ1-1 and V is TRBV10-3; D not certain. The CDR3 totals 13 residues. Per the germline V gene, CDR1 is ENHRY and CDR2 is SYGVKD. Trimming removed 4 bases from V and 0 bases from J, with 6 bases in between.

V is TRBV19 and J is TRBJ1-5; D not certain. CDR1 and CDR2 from the germline V gene are LNHDA and SQIVND (reference sequence). The CDR3 extends over 14 amino acids. Trimming left V 0 bases short and J 0 bases short, with 3 bases between. CDR3 bases: TGTGCCAGTAGTATAGACAATAGCAATCAGCCCCAGCATTTT. Translated: CASSIDNSNQPQHF. The entire variable domain, with the rest obtained from reference TRBV19 and TRBJ1-5, is as follows: DGGITQSPKYLFRKEGQNVTLSCEQNLNHDAMYWYRQDPGQGLRLIYYSQIVNDFQKGDIAEGYSVSREKKESFPLTVTSAQKNPTAFYLCASSIDNSNQPQHFGDGTRLSIL.